What follows is one TCR beta chain and its context. Its target is unknown. This CDR3 has 12 amino acids. The germline gives CDR1 SNHLY, CDR2 FYNNEI. Trimming shortened V by 2 bases and J by 12 bases, and 11 bases separated the two germline ends. This record comes from a study of vaccination and CD4 T cells after COVID-19. The assay that was used to sequence DNA from cultured CD4+ T cells was the Oncomine TCR Beta short-read assay. TCRdb re-derived calls from the PCR reads in MiXCR, one entry per CDR3 protein. The sample carries approximately 15,000 distinct CDR3 sequences, approximately 53% recorded once. Treatment reported: approximately nine-day PBMC culture with coronavirus spike peptide pools or control peptides (ViraFEST assay). Expanded clonotypes were found by TCR sequencing after peptide-pool stimulation (ViraFEST). After being plated at a few million per well, PBMCs were cultured with 10 IU/ml IL-2 and around 9.7 ug/ml peptide pools.

Sequencing was carried out using CD4+ T cells from blood, cultured in vitro. This clonotype was sampled from a human donor who had recovered from COVID-19. The V call is TRBV2, the J call TRBJ2-1; weak D call: TRBD2 (7 bases). CDR3 nucleotide sequence: TGTGCCAGCAGTGAAAGGGGGAGGGGGCAGTTCTTC. Residues: CASSERGRGQFF.